This entry lists 15 T cell receptor beta chains sequenced from one sample in a study of cytomegalovirus exposure and HLA in healthy donors (dated by TCRdb to about 2017). The library was built by means of the immunoSEQ multiplex PCR assay. A mixture of 60 forward primers for TCR Vbeta segments and 13 reverse primers for TCR Jbeta segments was used in the multiplex PCR. TCRdb took over this immuneACCESS table, retaining in-frame rearrangements with V and J assigned. Such tables are incomplete; in checked studies, under half of the missing clones stem from an unresolved V gene, and the remainder is unexplained. A total of a few hundred thousand clones appear in this sample, approximately 80% of them only once. The ten largest clones capture more than 0.45% of the sample. Sequenced input: PBMCs. These receptor sequences come from a woman aged 35 to 49 in good health and CMV-seronegative.

The CDR3 is CASSEVLSSYNSPLHF. For the CDR3, the DNA is TGTGCCAGCAGTGAAGTCCTGAGCTCCTATAATTCACCCCTCCACTTT. The chain joins TRBV2 to TRBJ1-6; no clear D gene. CDR1 and CDR2 from the germline V gene are SNHLY and FYNNEI. Between the trimmed V and J ends, which lost 1 base and 0 bases, there was a span of 7 bases. The CDR3 covers 16 residues. Filled out from reference TRBV2 and TRBJ1-6, the complete variable domain reads EPEVTQTPSHQVTQMGQEVILRCVPISNHLYFYWYRQILGQKVEFLVSFYNNEISEKSEIFDDQFSVERPDGSNFTLKIRSTKLEDSAMYFCASSEVLSSYNSPLHFGNGTRLTVT.

J is TRBJ1-4 and V is TRBV14, with 11 nucleotides matching TRBD1. The V and J ends lost 2 bases and 4 bases, in that order; junction bases with no gene match: 3. The CDR3 runs to 16 residues. Germline CDR1 and CDR2: SGHDN and FVKESK. The CDR3 DNA follows: TGTGCCAGCAGCCAATGGACAGGGGGCTATAATGAAAAACTGTTTTTT. It codes for CASSQWTGGYNEKLFF.

The genes are TRBV11-3 and TRBJ1-3; D uncertain. CDR1 is SGHNT, CDR2 YENEEA, per germline. The germline V and J ends were trimmed by 5 bases and 4 bases, with 9 bases remaining between them. This CDR3 is 13 amino acids long. Written as DNA, the CDR3 is TGTGCCAGCAGCGCGGGCTTAGGAAACACCATATATTTT. Protein product: CASSAGLGNTIYF. Looking up the rest from reference TRBV11-3 and TRBJ1-3 gives the full variable domain: EAGVVQSPRYKIIEKKQPVAFWCNPISGHNTLYWYLQNLGQGPELLIRYENEEAVDDSQLPKDRFSAERLKGVDSTLKIQPAELGDSAVYLCASSAGLGNTIYFGEGSWLTVV.

The rearrangement links TRBV19 to TRBJ1-1, with D hard to call. Germline V lookup: CDR1 LNHDA, CDR2 SQIVND (reference sequence). Trimming removed 5 bases at V and 10 bases at J, with 11 bases between. The CDR3 extends over 11 amino acids. CDR3 sequence: CASSVGRGAFF. CDR3 sequence (DNA): TGTGCCAGTAGTGTGGGGAGAGGAGCTTTCTTT.

The rearrangement links TRBV7-8 to TRBJ1-5, with 9 positions matching TRBD1. The CDR3 contains 16 residues. The junction had 4 bases not matched to a gene; V was cut back by 1 base and J by 3 bases. Germline V gene lookup returns CDR1 SGHVS and CDR2 FQNEAQ. The CDR3 here is CASSLGGTGLNQPQHF. CDR3 coding DNA: TGTGCCAGCAGCTTAGGGGGGACAGGGCTCAATCAGCCCCAGCATTTT. The whole variable domain, filled in from reference TRBV7-8 and TRBJ1-5, reads GAGVSQSPRYKVAKRGQDVALRCDPISGHVSLFWYQQALGQGPEFLTYFQNEAQLDKSGLPSDRFFAERPEGSVSTLKIQRTQQEDSAVYLCASSLGGTGLNQPQHFGDGTRLSIL.

This clone occurred a few times. The chain employs TRBV10-3 and TRBJ2-3; 8 bases agree with TRBD1. The CDR3 contains 16 residues. Losses at the gene ends were 0 bases for V and 4 bases for J; bases not matched to a gene: 6. Germline lookup yields CDR1 ENHRY and CDR2 SYGVKD. The CDR3 DNA is TGTGCCATCAGTGAGTCGTGGTCAGGGGGCTCAGATACGCAGTATTTT. Encoded protein: CAISESWSGGSDTQYF.

The gene calls are TRBV5-1 and TRBJ2-6; 9 nucleotides agree with TRBD1. Germline V gene data show CDR1 as SGHRS and CDR2 as YFSETQ. J gave up 4 bases and V 3 bases, and 2 bases lay outside the gene matches. The CDR3 length is 15 residues. In DNA form, the CDR3 reads TGCGCCAGCAGCTCACAGGGGGCCGGGGCCAACGTCCTGACTTTC. It specifies CASSSQGAGANVLTF.

This chain joins TRBV6-5 and TRBJ1-1; 8 nucleotides match TRBD1. The CDR3 totals 14 residues. J gave up 10 bases and V 7 bases, and 14 bases lay outside the gene matches. The germline V gene encodes CDR1 MNHEY and CDR2 SVGAGI. The CDR3 is CASKAPGQAAGAFF. CDR3 nucleotides: TGTGCCAGCAAAGCGCCGGGACAGGCGGCGGGAGCTTTCTTT.

V is TRBV4-1 and J is TRBJ2-7; a weak D match, TRBD1 (7 bases). The length of the CDR3 is 13 residues. Germline lookup yields CDR1 MGHRA and CDR2 YSYEKL. Between the trimmed V and J ends, which lost 1 base and 7 bases, there was a span of 11 bases. Written as DNA, the CDR3 is TGCGCCAGCAGCCAAGTCCAGGGGGGAGAGCAGTACTTC. Translated, it gives CASSQVQGGEQYF.

The rearrangement links TRBV28 to TRBJ2-7, with 9 nucleotides matching TRBD2. The CDR3 covers 15 residues. The V segment lost 6 bases and the J segment 5 bases; nucleotides outside the gene matches: 11. Germline loops: CDR1 MDHEN, CDR2 SYDVKM. The CDR3 DNA sequence: TGTGCCAGCAGATTCCACGCGGGGGGGATGAACGAGCAGTACTTC. Residues: CASRFHAGGMNEQYF.

This rearrangement joins TRBV7-9 to TRBJ2-1; TRBD2 matches at 9 bases. With V trimmed by 5 bases and J by 6 bases, 8 bases remained unmatched. The CDR3 sequence is 15 residues long. Germline V gene sequence: CDR1 SEHNR, CDR2 FQNEAQ (reference sequence). The DNA of the CDR3 is TGTGCCAGCAGCCCCCCAGCGGGGGGAATCAATGAGCAGTTCTTC. As protein: CASSPPAGGINEQFF.

This sequence joins TRBV9 and TRBJ2-1, with 9 bases lining up with TRBD1. The germline CDR1 and CDR2 sequences are SGDLS and YYNGEE. The CDR3 is made up of 13 amino acids. Unmatched junction bases numbered 2, after V lost 3 bases and J lost 7 bases. The CDR3 reads CASSAGTGNEQFF. CDR3 coding DNA: TGTGCCAGCAGCGCAGGGACAGGGAATGAGCAGTTCTTC.

This chain uses TRBV28 with TRBJ1-2, with a weak D call TRBD1 (6 bases). Germline V gene data show CDR1 as MDHEN and CDR2 as SYDVKM. Trimming removed 4 bases from V and 0 bases from J, with 9 bases in between. The CDR3 runs to 14 residues. The CDR3 DNA sequence: TGTGCCAGCAGTTCGGGGGGCTCTAACTATGGCTACACCTTC. Its protein is CASSSGGSNYGYTF.

The V gene is TRBV5-1, the J gene TRBJ1-6; no definite D call. Germline V CDR1 and CDR2: SGHRS, YFSETQ. V lost 0 bases to trimming and J lost 6 bases, with 13 bases between them. This CDR3 region has 16 residues. The CDR3 nucleotides are TGCGCCAGCAGCTTGGAGGGAGAAGGGTTTAATTCACCCCTCCACTTT. Translated, it gives CASSLEGEGFNSPLHF. The entire variable domain, with the rest obtained from reference TRBV5-1 and TRBJ1-6, is as follows: KAGVTQTPRYLIKTRGQQVTLSCSPISGHRSVSWYQQTPGQGLQFLFEYFSETQRNKGNFPGRFSGRQFSNSRSEMNVSTLELGDSALYLCASSLEGEGFNSPLHFGNGTRLTVT.

The chain recombines TRBV7-9 with TRBJ2-1; maybe TRBD1 (5 bases). Germline CDR1 reads SEHNR; CDR2 reads FQNEAQ (reference sequence). The CDR3 runs to 17 residues. Trimming stripped 6 bases from V and 2 bases from J, with 20 bases between. The CDR3, as DNA: TGTGCCAGCAGTTCCACCCGTGGGGTGGGGCCCTACAATGAGCAGTTCTTC. This gives the protein CASSSTRGVGPYNEQFF. The full variable domain, with the rest looked up from reference TRBV7-9 and TRBJ2-1, is DTGVSQNPRHKITKRGQNVTFRCDPISEHNRLYWYRQTLGQGPEFLTYFQNEAQLEKSRLLSDRFSAERPKGSFSTLEIQRTEQGDSAMYLCASSSTRGVGPYNEQFFGPGTRLTVL.